The 21 T cell receptor beta chains below were found in one sample sequenced in a study of shared clonotypes between healthy human individuals. Naive CD8 isolation took CD45RO-negative cells positively selected for CCR7 and excluded terminally differentiated effector memory CD45RA+ cells. Clones were sequenced by immunoSEQ multiplex PCR, and TCRdb holds only the in-frame ones, with some missing. Of about 2.1 million clones listed, around 93% are singletons. The sequencing sample was made of naive CD8+ T cells from PBMCs. The receptors derive from a man aged 18-30 years in good health. Some clones in this sample may be carry-over from other donors' samples.

The V gene is TRBV27, the J gene TRBJ2-3; D remains unclear. CDR3 length equals 14 residues. Germline lookup yields CDR1 MNHEY and CDR2 SMNVEV (reference sequence). The V and J ends lost 3 bases and 6 bases respectively, with 13 bases between them. The CDR3 DNA reads TGTGCCAGCAGTTTTGGCCCCGGCCCCGATACGCAGTATTTT. Protein product: CASSFGPGPDTQYF.

The chain recombines TRBV7-9 with TRBJ2-5; TRBD1 is a possible D gene (6 bases). Germline lookup yields CDR1 SEHNR and CDR2 FQNEAQ (reference sequence). The CDR3 is 16 residues long. Deletions cut 7 bases from V and 0 bases from J, with 18 bases between. The CDR3 reads CASTRRDTMYQETQYF. CDR3 bases: TGTGCCAGCACCCGACGGGACACCATGTACCAAGAGACCCAGTACTTC. Supplemented by reference TRBV7-9 and TRBJ2-5, the full variable domain reads DTGVSQNPRHKITKRGQNVTFRCDPISEHNRLYWYRQTLGQGPEFLTYFQNEAQLEKSRLLSDRFSAERPKGSFSTLEIQRTEQGDSAMYLCASTRRDTMYQETQYFGPGTRLLVL.

V usage is TRBV6-6 and J usage is TRBJ2-2; D ambiguous. The CDR3 length is 15 residues. Trimming took off 5 bases at V and 4 bases at J, with 14 bases between the two ends. Germline loops: CDR1 MNHNY, CDR2 SVGAGI (reference sequence). The CDR3 is CASSPRALATGELFF. CDR3 bases: TGTGCCAGCAGTCCCCGGGCCCTGGCCACCGGGGAGCTGTTTTTT.

This clone occurred a few times. The chain carries TRBV18 and TRBJ2-7; TRBD2 is a possible D gene (5 bases). V was shortened by 3 bases and J by 3 bases, with 12 bases between the two germline ends. The germline gives CDR1 KGHSH, CDR2 LQKENI. The CDR3 is made up of 14 amino acids. The CDR3 region is CASSPPGDLYEQYF. In DNA, the CDR3 is TGTGCCAGCTCACCCCCCGGGGATCTCTACGAGCAGTACTTC.

The gene calls are TRBV27 and TRBJ2-2; 8 bases line up with TRBD1. Losses at the gene ends were 5 bases for V and 0 bases for J; bases not matched to a gene: 5. This CDR3 has 16 amino acids. Germline CDR1 reads MNHEY; CDR2 reads SMNVEV (reference sequence). The CDR3 loop is CASSPKTGANTGELFF. CDR3 bases: TGTGCCAGCAGTCCTAAGACAGGGGCGAACACCGGGGAGCTGTTTTTT.

This clone was detected only a few times. This chain connects TRBV30 to TRBJ2-7; perhaps D is TRBD1 or TRBD2 (6 bases each). CDR3 size: 13 residues. Germline CDR1 reads GTSNPN; CDR2 reads SVGIG (reference sequence). Trimming removed 3 bases at V and 6 bases at J, with 15 bases between. The CDR3 sequence: CAWRTLRGLEQYF. Written as DNA, the CDR3 is TGTGCCTGGAGGACCCTCAGGGGACTCGAGCAGTACTTC.

CDR3 in DNA: TGTGCCAGCAGTCCGAGTAGCGGGGCGGTTTCCTACGAGCAGTACTTC. Amino acid sequence: CASSPSSGAVSYEQYF. The chain recombines TRBV27 with TRBJ2-7, with TRBD2 identical over 8 bases. The CDR3 contains 16 residues. Germline V gene data show CDR1 as MNHEY and CDR2 as SMNVEV (reference sequence). V shed 5 bases and J 1 base; nucleotides not matched to a gene: 10.

This sequence joins TRBV4-1 and TRBJ1-1; D is undetermined. Trimming took 4 bases from V and 0 from J, leaving 18 bases between them. CDR1 is MGHRA and CDR2 is YSYEKL in the germline V gene. The CDR3 runs 17 residues. CDR3 in amino acids: CASSLRTGWTMNTEAFF. The CDR3 region has the DNA TGCGCCAGCAGCCTACGTACGGGATGGACTATGAACACTGAAGCTTTCTTT.

The chain joins TRBV4-1 to TRBJ1-1; D perhaps matches TRBD1 (6 bases). Trimming removed 3 bases at V and 5 bases at J, with 19 bases between. The CDR3 sequence is 16 residues long. Per germline, CDR1 MGHRA and CDR2 YSYEKL. The CDR3 nucleotides read TGCGCCAGCAGCCACCTCGCCCCACAGGGTTTTACTGAAGCTTTCTTT. As protein: CASSHLAPQGFTEAFF.

The chain employs TRBV7-6 and TRBJ2-2; D gene unclear. This CDR3 is built from 16 residues. Between the trimmed V and J ends, which lost 3 bases and 0 bases, there was a span of 11 bases. Per the germline V gene, CDR1 is SGHVS and CDR2 is FNYEAQ. This CDR3 is CASSLVYGANTGELFF. The CDR3 region has the DNA TGTGCCAGCAGCTTGGTGTACGGAGCGAACACCGGGGAGCTGTTTTTT.

This clone was seen a single time. J is TRBJ2-7 and V is TRBV7-3, with 8 bases fitting TRBD1. Germline loops: CDR1 SGHTA, CDR2 FQGTGA. J lost 5 bases, V lost 2 bases, and 8 bases had no gene match. The CDR3 consists of 15 residues. This chain's CDR3 is CASSLGQGARNEQYF. The DNA of the CDR3 is TGTGCCAGCAGCTTAGGGCAGGGGGCGCGAAACGAGCAGTACTTC.

The V gene is TRBV5-1, the J gene TRBJ1-6, with D unclear. Germline V CDR1 and CDR2: SGHRS, YFSETQ. V was shortened by 3 bases and J by 7 bases, with 14 bases between the two germline ends. The CDR3 is 15 residues long. In DNA, the CDR3 is TGCGCCAGCAGCTCGGGGTGGATTGGGAATTCACCCCTCCACTTT. Protein: CASSSGWIGNSPLHF.

CDR3 sequence reads: CASSRTRGSGNTIYF. In DNA, the CDR3 is TGTGCCAGCAGTCGTACGCGGGGCTCTGGAAACACCATATATTTT. The rearrangement links TRBV27 to TRBJ1-3; D not certain. CDR3 length: 15 amino acids. In germline, CDR1 is MNHEY, CDR2 SMNVEV (reference sequence). V shed 5 bases and J shed 0 bases, with 11 bases lying between them.

The chain carries TRBV6-5 and TRBJ2-1; D remains unclear. V lost 0 bases and J 4 bases, leaving 10 bases between the germline ends. CDR1 and CDR2 from the germline V gene are MNHEY and SVGAGI. The CDR3 has 15 amino acids. CDR3 in amino acids: CASSYSKELYNEQFF. For the CDR3, the DNA is TGTGCCAGCAGTTACTCGAAAGAACTTTACAATGAGCAGTTCTTC.

The V gene is TRBV18, the J gene TRBJ2-7; D unclear. This CDR3 contains 15 residues. V lost 3 bases to trimming and J lost 0 bases, with 12 bases between them. Germline loops: CDR1 KGHSH, CDR2 LQKENI. CDR3 loop: CASSPDWVGSYEQYF. CDR3 DNA: TGTGCCAGCTCACCGGATTGGGTTGGCTCCTACGAGCAGTACTTC. Using reference TRBV18 and TRBJ2-7 for the parts outside the CDR3, the full variable domain is NAGVMQNPRHLVRRRGQEARLRCSPMKGHSHVYWYRQLPEEGLKFMVYLQKENIIDESGMPKERFSAEFPKEGPSILRIQQVVRGDSAAYFCASSPDWVGSYEQYFGPGTRLTVT.

The V and J genes are TRBV6-4 and TRBJ2-3, with 10 bases that match TRBD2. J was trimmed by 4 bases and V by 5 bases; bases with no gene match: 3. Germline CDR1 MRHNA, CDR2 SNTAGT. CDR3 length: 14 amino acids. This chain's CDR3 is CASSPSGRPDTQYF. The DNA for the CDR3 is TGTGCCAGCAGTCCTAGCGGGAGACCAGATACGCAGTATTTT.

This chain uses TRBV13 with TRBJ2-7; D might be TRBD1 (6 bases). The V gene's germline CDR1 is PRHDT and CDR2 FYEKMQ (reference sequence). The length of the CDR3 is 14 residues. Trimming pared 0 bases from V and 6 bases from J, leaving 12 bases between. CDR3 nucleotide sequence: TGTGCCAGCAGCTTAGGAGCAGGGGTGCTCGAGCAGTACTTC. This gives the protein CASSLGAGVLEQYF.

The chain links TRBV7-9 to TRBJ2-5, with TRBD2 matching 15 bases. Germline V gene sequence: CDR1 SEHNR, CDR2 FQNEAQ (reference sequence). The V gene end was trimmed by 5 bases and the J gene end by 3 bases; junction bases not matched to a gene: 10. The CDR3 has 18 amino acids. CDR3 DNA: TGTGCCAGCAGCCCGGCAGGGACTAGCGGGAGGTACGAAGAGACCCAGTACTTC. It is translated as CASSPAGTSGRYEETQYF.

The chain employs TRBV19 and TRBJ1-1; maybe TRBD1 (6 bases). This CDR3 has 14 residues. Germline values: CDR1 LNHDA, CDR2 SQIVND (reference sequence). V gave up 7 bases and J gave up 4 bases, with 16 bases separating them. In DNA form, the CDR3 reads TGTGCCAGTACCCTAGTGGGGGGCTCCACTGAAGCTTTCTTT. Its translation: CASTLVGGSTEAFF.

The chain recombines TRBV30 with TRBJ1-1; 7 bases are shared with TRBD1. The CDR3 spans 12 residues. Trimming cost V 3 bases and J 6 bases; bases outside gene matches: 4. The germline CDR1 and CDR2 sequences are GTSNPN and SVGIG (reference sequence). Here the CDR3 reads CAWSEQGSEAFF. For the CDR3, the DNA is TGTGCCTGGAGCGAACAGGGGTCTGAAGCTTTCTTT.

The chain is built from TRBV7-2 and TRBJ2-7; D gene uncertain. CDR1 is SGHTA, CDR2 FQGNSA, per germline. This CDR3 is 14 amino acids long. Trimming took 4 bases from V and 0 from J, leaving 10 bases between them. The CDR3 here is CASSSTISSYEQYF. The CDR3 DNA is TGTGCCAGCAGCTCAACCATAAGCTCCTACGAGCAGTACTTC.